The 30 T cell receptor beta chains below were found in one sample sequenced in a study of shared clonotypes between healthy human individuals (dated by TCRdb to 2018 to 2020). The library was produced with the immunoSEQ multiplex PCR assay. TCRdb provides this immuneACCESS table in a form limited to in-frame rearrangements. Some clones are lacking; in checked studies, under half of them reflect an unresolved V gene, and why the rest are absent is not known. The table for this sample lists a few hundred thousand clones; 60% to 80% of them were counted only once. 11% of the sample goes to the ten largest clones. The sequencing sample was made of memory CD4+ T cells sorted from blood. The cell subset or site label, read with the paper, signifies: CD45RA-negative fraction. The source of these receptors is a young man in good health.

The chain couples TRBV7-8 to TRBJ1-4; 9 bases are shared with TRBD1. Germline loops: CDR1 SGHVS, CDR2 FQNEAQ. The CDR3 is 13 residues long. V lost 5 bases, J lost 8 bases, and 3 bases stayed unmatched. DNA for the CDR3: TGTGCCAGCAGCGGGGACAGGGCGGAAAAACTGTTTTTT. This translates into CASSGDRAEKLFF.

CDR3 sequence (DNA): TGCGCCAGCAGCCAAGATCGAACAGGGGGAAGCACTGAAGCTTTCTTT. This encodes CASSQDRTGGSTEAFF. This sequence joins TRBV4-3 and TRBJ1-1; 8 nucleotides match TRBD1. Germline-derived CDR1 and CDR2 are LGHNA and YSLEER. V was clipped by 0 bases and J by 4 bases; unmatched bases: 7. The CDR3 is 16 residues long.

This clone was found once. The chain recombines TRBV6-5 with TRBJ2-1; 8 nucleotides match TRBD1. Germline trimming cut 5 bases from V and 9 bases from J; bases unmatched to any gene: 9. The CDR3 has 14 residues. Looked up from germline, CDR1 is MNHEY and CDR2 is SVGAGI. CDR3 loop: CASSETGERGEQFF. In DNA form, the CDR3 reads TGTGCCAGCAGTGAGACAGGGGAGAGGGGTGAGCAGTTCTTC.

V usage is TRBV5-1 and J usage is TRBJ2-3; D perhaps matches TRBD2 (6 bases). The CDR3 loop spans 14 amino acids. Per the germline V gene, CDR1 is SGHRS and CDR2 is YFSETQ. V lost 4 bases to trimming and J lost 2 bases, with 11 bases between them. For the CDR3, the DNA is TGCGCCAGCAGCGGGGGGACCTACACAGATACGCAGTATTTT. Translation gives CASSGGTYTDTQYF.

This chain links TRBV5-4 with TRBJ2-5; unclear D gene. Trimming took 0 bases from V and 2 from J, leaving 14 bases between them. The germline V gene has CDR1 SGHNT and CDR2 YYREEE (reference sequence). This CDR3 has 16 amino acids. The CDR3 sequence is CASSLASQLFQETQYF. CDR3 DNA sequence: TGTGCCAGCAGCTTGGCCTCCCAGCTGTTTCAAGAGACCCAGTACTTC.

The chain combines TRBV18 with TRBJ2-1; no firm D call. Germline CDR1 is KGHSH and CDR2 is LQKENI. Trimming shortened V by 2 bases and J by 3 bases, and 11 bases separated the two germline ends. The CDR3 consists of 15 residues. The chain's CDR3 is CASSPEENLYNEQFF. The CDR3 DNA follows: TGTGCCAGCTCACCAGAAGAAAACCTCTACAATGAGCAGTTCTTC.

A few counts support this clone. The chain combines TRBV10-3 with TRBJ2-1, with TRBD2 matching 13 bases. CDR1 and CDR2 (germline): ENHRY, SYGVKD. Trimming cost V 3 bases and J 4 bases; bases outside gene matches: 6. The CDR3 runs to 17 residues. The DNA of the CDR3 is TGTGCCATCAGTGACCCCCGACTAGCGGGAGGATACAATGAGCAGTTCTTC. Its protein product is CAISDPRLAGGYNEQFF.

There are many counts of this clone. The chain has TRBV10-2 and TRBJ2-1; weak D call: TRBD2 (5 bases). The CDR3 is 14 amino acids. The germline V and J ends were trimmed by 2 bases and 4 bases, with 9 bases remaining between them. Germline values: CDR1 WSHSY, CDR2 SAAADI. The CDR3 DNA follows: TGCGCCAGCAGTGAGACTAGTAATTACAATGAGCAGTTCTTC. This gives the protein CASSETSNYNEQFF.

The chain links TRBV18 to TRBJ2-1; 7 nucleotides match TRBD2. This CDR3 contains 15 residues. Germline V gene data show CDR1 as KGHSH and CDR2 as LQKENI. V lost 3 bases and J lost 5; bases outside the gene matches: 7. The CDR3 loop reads CASSPLLAENNEQFF. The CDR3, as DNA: TGTGCCAGCTCACCCTTGCTAGCGGAGAACAATGAGCAGTTCTTC.

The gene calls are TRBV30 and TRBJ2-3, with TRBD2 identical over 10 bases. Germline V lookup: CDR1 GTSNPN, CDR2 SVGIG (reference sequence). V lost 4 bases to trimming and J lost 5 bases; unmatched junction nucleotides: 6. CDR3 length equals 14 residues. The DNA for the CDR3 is TGTGCCTGGAAACTAGCGGGGCCAGGAGATACGCAGTATTTT. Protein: CAWKLAGPGDTQYF.

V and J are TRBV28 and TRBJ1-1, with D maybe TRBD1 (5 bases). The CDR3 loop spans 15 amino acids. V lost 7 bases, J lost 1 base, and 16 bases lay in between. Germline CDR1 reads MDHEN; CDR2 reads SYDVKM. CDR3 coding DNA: TGTGCCAGCAATACTATGGGACGGCCGAACACTGAAGCTTTCTTT. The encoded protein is CASNTMGRPNTEAFF.

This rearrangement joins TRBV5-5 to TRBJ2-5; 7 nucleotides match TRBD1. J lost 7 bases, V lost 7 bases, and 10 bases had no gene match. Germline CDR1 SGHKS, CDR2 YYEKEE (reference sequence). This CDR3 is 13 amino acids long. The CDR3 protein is CASLGTATGTQYF. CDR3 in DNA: TGTGCCAGCTTAGGGACAGCCACCGGGACCCAGTACTTC.

This CDR3 reads CASSLLMGGPSEQYF. In DNA form, the CDR3 reads TGTGCCAGCAGTTTATTGATGGGAGGGCCCTCCGAGCAGTACTTC. This chain uses TRBV27 with TRBJ2-7, with TRBD2 matching over 7 bases. The trim removed 1 base at V and 6 bases at J, leaving 9 bases unmatched. The CDR3 runs to 15 residues. Germline assignment: CDR1 MNHEY and CDR2 SMNVEV (reference sequence).

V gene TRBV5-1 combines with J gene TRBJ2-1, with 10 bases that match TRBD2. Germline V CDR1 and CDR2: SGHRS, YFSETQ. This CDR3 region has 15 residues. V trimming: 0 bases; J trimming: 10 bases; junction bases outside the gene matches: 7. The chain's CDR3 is CASSLGASGRLEQFF. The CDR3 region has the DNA TGCGCCAGCAGCTTGGGTGCTAGCGGGAGATTGGAGCAGTTCTTC.

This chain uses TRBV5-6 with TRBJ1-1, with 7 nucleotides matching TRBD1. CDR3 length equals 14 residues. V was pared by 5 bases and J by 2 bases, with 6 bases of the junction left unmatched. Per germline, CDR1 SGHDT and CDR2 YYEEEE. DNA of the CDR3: TGTGCCAGCAGATCGGCAGGGGGAAACACTGAAGCTTTCTTT. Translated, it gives CASRSAGGNTEAFF.

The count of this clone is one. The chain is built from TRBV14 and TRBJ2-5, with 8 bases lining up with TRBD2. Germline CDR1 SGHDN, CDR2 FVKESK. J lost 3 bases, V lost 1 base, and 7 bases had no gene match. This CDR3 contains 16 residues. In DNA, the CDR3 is TGTGCCAGCAGCCAAGCACTAGCGGTCGCTAAAGAGACCCAGTACTTC. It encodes CASSQALAVAKETQYF.

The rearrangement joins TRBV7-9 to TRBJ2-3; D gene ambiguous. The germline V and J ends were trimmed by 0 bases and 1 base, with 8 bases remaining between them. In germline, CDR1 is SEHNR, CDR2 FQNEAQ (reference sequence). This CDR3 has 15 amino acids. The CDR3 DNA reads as TGTGCCAGCAGCTTAGCGAAAACTGGCACAGATACGCAGTATTTT. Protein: CASSLAKTGTDTQYF.

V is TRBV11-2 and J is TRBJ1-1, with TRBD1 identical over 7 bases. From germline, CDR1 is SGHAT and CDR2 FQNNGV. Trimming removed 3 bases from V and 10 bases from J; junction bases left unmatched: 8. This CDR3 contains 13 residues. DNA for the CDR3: TGTGCCAGCAGCTTTGATACACAGGGGAGAGCTTTCTTT. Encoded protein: CASSFDTQGRAFF.

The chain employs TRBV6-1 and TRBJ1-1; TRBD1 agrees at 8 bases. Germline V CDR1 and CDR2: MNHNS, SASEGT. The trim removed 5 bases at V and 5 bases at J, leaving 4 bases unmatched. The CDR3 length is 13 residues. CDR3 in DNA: TGTGCCAGCAGTTTGACAGGGGTGACTGAAGCTTTCTTT. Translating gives CASSLTGVTEAFF.

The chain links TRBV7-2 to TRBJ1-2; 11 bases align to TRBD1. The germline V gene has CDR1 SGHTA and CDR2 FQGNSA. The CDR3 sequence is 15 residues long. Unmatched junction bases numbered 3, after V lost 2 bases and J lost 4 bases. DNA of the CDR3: TGTGCCAGCAGCTTAACGGGACAGGGGGGCTATGGCTACACCTTC. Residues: CASSLTGQGGYGYTF.

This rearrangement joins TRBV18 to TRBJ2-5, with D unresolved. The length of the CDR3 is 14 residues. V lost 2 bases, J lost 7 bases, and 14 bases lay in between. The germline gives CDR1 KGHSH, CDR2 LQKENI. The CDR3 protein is CASSPGNQQRTQYF. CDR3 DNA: TGTGCCAGCTCACCAGGGAACCAGCAAAGGACCCAGTACTTC.

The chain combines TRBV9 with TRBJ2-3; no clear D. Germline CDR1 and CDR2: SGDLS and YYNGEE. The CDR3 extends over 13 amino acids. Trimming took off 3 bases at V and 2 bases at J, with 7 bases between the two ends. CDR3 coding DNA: TGTGCCAGCAGCGGGAGCCACACAGATACGCAGTATTTT. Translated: CASSGSHTDTQYF.

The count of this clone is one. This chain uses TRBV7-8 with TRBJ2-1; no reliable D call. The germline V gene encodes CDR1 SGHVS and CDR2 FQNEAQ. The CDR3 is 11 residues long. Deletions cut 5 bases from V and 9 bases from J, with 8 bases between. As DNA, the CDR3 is TGTGCCAGCAGCCCATCTAGTGAGCAGTTCTTC. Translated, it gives CASSPSSEQFF.

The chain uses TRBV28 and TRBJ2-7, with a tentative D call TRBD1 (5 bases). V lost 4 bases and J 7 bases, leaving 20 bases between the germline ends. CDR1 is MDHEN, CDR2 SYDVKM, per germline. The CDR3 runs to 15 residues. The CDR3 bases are TGTGCCAGCAGTTCCGACAGCTATGTCTCTGAGGAGCAGTACTTC. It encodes CASSSDSYVSEEQYF.

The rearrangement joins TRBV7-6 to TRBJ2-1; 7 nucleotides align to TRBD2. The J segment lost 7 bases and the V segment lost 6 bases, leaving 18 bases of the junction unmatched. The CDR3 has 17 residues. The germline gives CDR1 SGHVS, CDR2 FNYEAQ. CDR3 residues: CASSPFGGAREKNEQFF. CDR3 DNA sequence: TGTGCCAGCAGTCCCTTCGGAGGGGCGCGGGAGAAAAATGAGCAGTTCTTC.

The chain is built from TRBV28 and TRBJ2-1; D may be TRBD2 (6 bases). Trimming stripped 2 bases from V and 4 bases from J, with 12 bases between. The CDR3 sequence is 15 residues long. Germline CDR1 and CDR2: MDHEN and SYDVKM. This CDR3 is CASSLGIAVYNEQFF. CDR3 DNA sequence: TGTGCCAGCAGTTTAGGAATAGCGGTGTACAATGAGCAGTTCTTC.

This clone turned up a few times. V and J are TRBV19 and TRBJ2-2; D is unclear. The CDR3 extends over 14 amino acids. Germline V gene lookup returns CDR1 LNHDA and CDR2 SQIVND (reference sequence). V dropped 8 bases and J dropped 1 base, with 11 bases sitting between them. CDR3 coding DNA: TGTGCCAGTCAATGGCAGCGGAACACCGGGGAGCTGTTTTTT. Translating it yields CASQWQRNTGELFF.

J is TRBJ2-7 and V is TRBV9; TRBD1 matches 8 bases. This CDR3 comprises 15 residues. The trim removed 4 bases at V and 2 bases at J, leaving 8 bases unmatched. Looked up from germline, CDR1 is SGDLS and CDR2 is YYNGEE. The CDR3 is CASSPGTGVTYEQYF. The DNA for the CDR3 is TGTGCCAGCAGCCCAGGGACAGGCGTGACCTACGAGCAGTACTTC.

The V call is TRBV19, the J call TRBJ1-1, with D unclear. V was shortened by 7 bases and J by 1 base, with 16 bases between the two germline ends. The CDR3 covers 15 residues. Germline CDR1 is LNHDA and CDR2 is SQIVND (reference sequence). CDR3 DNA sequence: TGTGCCAGTACCCCCCCCGGGAGGGCGAACACTGAAGCTTTCTTT. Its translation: CASTPPGRANTEAFF.

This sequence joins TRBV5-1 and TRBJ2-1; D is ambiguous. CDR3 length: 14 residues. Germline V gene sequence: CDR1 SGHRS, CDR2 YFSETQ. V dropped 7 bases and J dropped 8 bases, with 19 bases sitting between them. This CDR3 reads CASALPAIHHEQFF. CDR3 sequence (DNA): TGCGCCAGCGCGCTACCCGCGATTCACCATGAGCAGTTCTTC.